The next 26 T cell receptor beta chains were all read from a single sample in a study of CD8 T cells in Susac syndrome. When the RNA was reverse transcribed, random hexamers were used with an input of roughly 0.45 to 1 ug. TCRdb re-called the immunoSEQ multiplex PCR reads with MiXCR, one entry per CDR3 protein. The table includes about 160,000 distinct CDR3 sequences, 80% to 95% detected once. The sample was CD4+ T cells from PBMCs. These receptors were taken from a human donor in good health.

The CDR3 sequence is CASTGDRANYEQYF. The CDR3 DNA reads as TGTGCCAGTACAGGGGACAGGGCCAACTACGAGCAGTACTTC. The gene calls are TRBV6-6 and TRBJ2-7; 9 bases map to TRBD1. With 9 bases clipped from V and 3 bases from J, the junction kept 9 bases outside the gene matches. Germline CDR1 is MNHNY and CDR2 is SVGAGI (reference sequence). This CDR3 comprises 14 residues.

The chain is built from TRBV6-2 or TRBV6-3 and TRBJ1-1; maybe TRBD1 (6 bases). The CDR3 has 12 residues. Trimming took 8 bases from V and 5 from J, leaving 12 bases between them. CDR1 is MNHEY, CDR2 SVGEGT, per germline. The CDR3 DNA is TGTGCCAGCGGTGAGGGGGGGACTGAAGCTTTCTTT. This sequence encodes CASGEGGTEAFF.

The chain has TRBV5-1 and TRBJ1-1, with 7 bases lining up with TRBD1. The CDR3 length is 15 residues. Germline V gives CDR1 SGHRS, CDR2 YFSETQ. The V gene end was trimmed by 3 bases and the J gene end by 4 bases; junction bases not matched to a gene: 9. The CDR3 nucleotides are TGCGCCAGCAGCTCAGATCCAGGGGGGATCACTGAAGCTTTCTTT. Protein product: CASSSDPGGITEAFF.

The chain is built from TRBV3-1 and TRBJ2-5; maybe TRBD1 (6 bases). Germline values: CDR1 LGHDT, CDR2 YNNKEL (reference sequence). V gave up 0 bases and J gave up 7 bases, with 15 bases separating them. The length of the CDR3 is 15 residues. The DNA for the CDR3 is TGTGCCAGCAGCCAAGACCGAGGACAGTCGGGGACCCAGTACTTC. It encodes CASSQDRGQSGTQYF.

J is TRBJ2-7 and V is TRBV18; 8 bases match TRBD1. Germline assignment: CDR1 KGHSH and CDR2 LQKENI. CDR3 length: 14 residues. Trimming took 3 bases from V and 5 from J; bases not matched to a gene: 6. Written as DNA, the CDR3 is TGTGCCAGCTCACCCGGACAGGGCGGTAACGAGCAGTACTTC. This codes for CASSPGQGGNEQYF.

The chain couples TRBV29-1 to TRBJ1-1, with 8 nucleotides matching TRBD1. This CDR3 comprises 12 residues. The V gene end was trimmed by 6 bases and the J gene end by 3 bases; junction bases not matched to a gene: 3. Germline values: CDR1 SQVTM, CDR2 ANQGSEA. CDR3 bases: TGCAGCGTGGCGACAGGGGACACTGAAGCTTTCTTT. Translating it yields CSVATGDTEAFF.

The chain carries TRBV5-1 and TRBJ2-5; a possible D gene is TRBD2 (6 bases). V lost 3 bases and J lost 1, with 10 bases in between. Germline V CDR1 and CDR2: SGHRS, YFSETQ. There are 14 residues in the CDR3. The DNA of the CDR3 is TGCGCCAGCAGCTACGGGGGACCCCAAGAGACCCAGTACTTC. Translation gives CASSYGGPQETQYF.

The chain links TRBV20-1 to TRBJ1-2, with D maybe TRBD1 (5 bases). The CDR3 consists of 12 residues. Germline V CDR1 and CDR2: DFQATT, SNEGSKA (reference sequence). V was shortened by 5 bases and J by 4 bases, with 11 bases between the two germline ends. This chain's CDR3 is CSASAGLYGYTF. The CDR3 region has the DNA TGCAGTGCTTCGGCAGGGCTCTATGGCTACACCTTC.

The V gene is TRBV4-1, the J gene TRBJ1-1, with 9 bases fitting TRBD1. The V segment lost 6 bases and the J segment 4 bases; nucleotides outside the gene matches: 9. The length of the CDR3 is 15 residues. CDR1 is MGHRA, CDR2 YSYEKL, per germline. CDR3 coding DNA: TGCGCCAGCAGTCGGGACAGGGTTTGGGGCACTGAAGCTTTCTTT. Translating it yields CASSRDRVWGTEAFF.

The chain links TRBV28 to TRBJ2-5; D may correspond to TRBD1 or TRBD2 (6 bases each). The V end lost 2 bases, the J end lost 1 base, and 11 bases lay between the germline ends. CDR1 and CDR2 (germline): MDHEN, SYDVKM. This CDR3 region has 15 residues. This chain's CDR3 is CASSLPGAAQETQYF. The CDR3 DNA reads TGTGCCAGCAGTTTACCGGGGGCTGCCCAAGAGACCCAGTACTTC.

The CDR3 region is CSVEGRAGYGYTF. CDR3 bases: TGCAGCGTTGAAGGCCGGGCGGGGTATGGCTACACCTTC. The chain joins TRBV29-1 to TRBJ1-2; D not certain. CDR3 length: 13 amino acids. V lost 1 base and J lost 5, with 11 bases in between. Germline V gene sequence: CDR1 SQVTM, CDR2 ANQGSEA.

The gene calls are TRBV2 and TRBJ2-7, with 7 bases that match TRBD1. The CDR3 covers 16 residues. Trimming at V came to 7 bases and at J to 1 base, leaving 13 bases not matched to a gene. Germline V gene sequence: CDR1 SNHLY, CDR2 FYNNEI. The CDR3 protein is CASKGYDGTDSYEQYF. The DNA for the CDR3 is TGTGCCAGCAAGGGGTACGACGGGACAGATTCCTACGAGCAGTACTTC.

This clonotype has just one count. This chain joins TRBV6-5 and TRBJ1-6; maybe TRBD1 (5 bases). The V gene lost 3 bases and the J gene lost 7 bases, with 10 bases spanning the gap. The CDR3 spans 14 residues. In germline, CDR1 is MNHEY, CDR2 SVGAGI. As DNA, the CDR3 is TGTGCCAGCAGTTATAGGCAGGGAAATTCACCCCTCCACTTT. This codes for CASSYRQGNSPLHF.

V usage is TRBV3-1 and J usage is TRBJ2-6; D might be TRBD1 or TRBD2, each matching 5 bases. The CDR3 contains 16 residues. From germline, CDR1 is LGHDT and CDR2 YNNKEL (reference sequence). V lost 4 bases, J lost 4 bases, and 14 bases lay in between. CDR3: CASSPGRMGGANVLTF. CDR3 sequence (DNA): TGTGCCAGCAGCCCGGGACGAATGGGGGGGGCCAACGTCCTGACTTTC.

The gene calls are TRBV7-2 and TRBJ1-2, with no clear D. Germline V gene lookup returns CDR1 SGHTA and CDR2 FQGNSA. V was cut by 1 base and J by 0 bases, with 12 bases left in between. The CDR3 length is 16 residues. CDR3 in amino acids: CASSLGGRNPNYGYTF. For the CDR3, the DNA is TGTGCCAGCAGCTTAGGTGGACGGAATCCTAACTATGGCTACACCTTC.

V is TRBV7-2 and J is TRBJ1-1, with 7 positions matching TRBD1. The CDR3 is 13 residues long. Germline CDR1 SGHTA, CDR2 FQGNSA. The junction had 3 bases not matched to a gene; V was cut back by 5 bases and J by 3 bases. The CDR3, as DNA: TGTGCCAGCAGCCCCCAGGGGGACACTGAAGCTTTCTTT. This gives the protein CASSPQGDTEAFF.

The chain recombines TRBV20-1 with TRBJ2-7, with 7 bases fitting TRBD2. The germline V gene has CDR1 DFQATT and CDR2 SNEGSKA (reference sequence). The J segment lost 3 bases and the V segment lost 4 bases, leaving 9 bases of the junction unmatched. The CDR3 extends over 14 amino acids. The CDR3 DNA sequence: TGCAGTGCTACCAATTCCGGGAGGTACTACGAGCAGTACTTC. Its protein is CSATNSGRYYEQYF.

The J gene is TRBJ1-3, the V gene TRBV28; the D is unclear. There are 13 residues in the CDR3. V was clipped by 2 bases and J by 7 bases, with 9 bases between them. CDR1 MDHEN and CDR2 SYDVKM come from the germline V gene. CDR3 coding DNA: TGTGCCAGCAGTTTACCGGGTTCGAACACCATATATTTT. This sequence encodes CASSLPGSNTIYF.

The chain couples TRBV11-2 to TRBJ2-7, with 7 bases matching TRBD1. This CDR3 is built from 12 residues. With 6 bases clipped from V and 7 bases from J, the junction kept 6 bases outside the gene matches. Germline assignment: CDR1 SGHAT and CDR2 FQNNGV. The CDR3 sequence: CASRQGFGEQYF. As DNA, the CDR3 is TGTGCCAGCAGACAGGGGTTCGGAGAGCAGTACTTC. Complete variable domain (other parts from reference TRBV11-2 and TRBJ2-7): EAGVAQSPRYKIIEKRQSVAFWCNPISGHATLYWYQQILGQGPKLLIQFQNNGVVDDSQLPKDRFSAERLKGVDSTLKIQPAKLEDSAVYLCASRQGFGEQYFGPGTRLTVT.

This sequence joins TRBV2 and TRBJ1-4, with D possibly being TRBD1 (5 bases). From germline, CDR1 is SNHLY and CDR2 FYNNEI. The germline V and J ends were trimmed by 4 bases and 4 bases, with 13 bases remaining between them. CDR3 length: 15 residues. CDR3 coding DNA: TGTGCCAGCAGTGCCCAGGGTCGAAATAATGAAAAACTGTTTTTT. Translated, it gives CASSAQGRNNEKLFF.

The chain carries TRBV5-1 and TRBJ2-7; the D gene is possibly TRBD1 (6 bases). The CDR3 extends over 14 amino acids. Germline CDR1 SGHRS, CDR2 YFSETQ. V was trimmed by 0 bases and J by 4 bases, leaving 11 bases between them. Here the CDR3 DNA reads TGCGCCAGCAGCTTGGAAGGACAGATATACGAGCAGTACTTC. Translated, it gives CASSLEGQIYEQYF.

J is TRBJ2-7 and V is TRBV19; no reliable D call. The CDR3 totals 13 residues. Germline values: CDR1 LNHDA, CDR2 SQIVND (reference sequence). The V gene lost 6 bases and the J gene lost 2 bases, with 11 bases spanning the gap. CDR3 amino acids: CASRATPTYEQYF. The DNA for the CDR3 is TGTGCCAGTAGAGCGACACCAACCTACGAGCAGTACTTC.

The V call is TRBV27, the J call TRBJ2-5, with TRBD1 identical over 7 bases. CDR3 size: 18 residues. With 5 bases clipped from V and 5 bases from J, the junction kept 20 bases outside the gene matches. In germline, CDR1 is MNHEY, CDR2 SMNVEV (reference sequence). CDR3 residues: CASSPRLLDRLSGETQYF. Here the CDR3 DNA reads TGTGCCAGCAGTCCCCGTTTGTTGGACAGGCTATCGGGGGAGACCCAGTACTTC.

The chain has TRBV12-3 or TRBV12-4 and TRBJ1-5; a weak D match, TRBD1 (5 bases). V lost 2 bases and J lost 7, with 18 bases in between. The CDR3 extends over 16 amino acids. The CDR3 DNA sequence: TGTGCCAGCAGTTTATCATCGCAGGGCTTCAGGCAGCCCCAGCATTTT. Its translation is CASSLSSQGFRQPQHF.

DNA for the CDR3: TGCGCCAGCAGACACCGGACTAGCTTCCAAGAGACCCAGTACTTC. Translated: CASRHRTSFQETQYF. V gene TRBV5-1 combines with J gene TRBJ2-5; 8 positions match TRBD2. From germline, CDR1 is SGHRS and CDR2 YFSETQ. The CDR3 is 15 residues long. Trimming cost V 5 bases and J 1 base; bases outside gene matches: 7.

The chain recombines TRBV2 with TRBJ2-5; D gene unclear. The germline CDR1 and CDR2 sequences are SNHLY and FYNNEI. V lost 3 bases and J 5 bases, leaving 10 bases between the germline ends. The CDR3 extends over 13 amino acids. CDR3 loop: CASSEGQTETQYF. The CDR3 DNA reads TGTGCCAGCAGTGAGGGTCAAACGGAGACCCAGTACTTC. The full variable domain, completed using reference TRBV2 and TRBJ2-5, is EPEVTQTPSHQVTQMGQEVILRCVPISNHLYFYWYRQILGQKVEFLVSFYNNEISEKSEIFDDQFSVERPDGSNFTLKIRSTKLEDSAMYFCASSEGQTETQYFGPGTRLLVL.